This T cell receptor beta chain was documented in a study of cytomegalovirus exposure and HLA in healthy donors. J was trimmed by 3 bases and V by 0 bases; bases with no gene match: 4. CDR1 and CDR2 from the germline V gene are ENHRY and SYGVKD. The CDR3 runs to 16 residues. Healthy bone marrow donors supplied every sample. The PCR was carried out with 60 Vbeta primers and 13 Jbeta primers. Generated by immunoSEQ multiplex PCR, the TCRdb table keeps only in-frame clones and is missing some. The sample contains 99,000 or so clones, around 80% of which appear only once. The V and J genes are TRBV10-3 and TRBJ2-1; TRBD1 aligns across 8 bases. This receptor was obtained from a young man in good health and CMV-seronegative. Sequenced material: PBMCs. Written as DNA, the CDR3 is TGTGCCATCAGTGAGTCGCAGGGGGCAGGCTACAATGAGCAGTTCTTC. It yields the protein CAISESQGAGYNEQFF.